This T cell receptor beta chain was obtained from a study of graft-versus-host responses after intestinal transplantation. Regarding the study as a whole: Graft-donor T cell macrochimerism coincided with high graft-versus-host to host-versus-graft clonal ratios in allografts.

Generated by immunoSEQ multiplex PCR, the TCRdb table keeps only in-frame clones and is missing some. The data hold around 96,000 clones, with 80% to 95% observed a single time. Germline V lookup: CDR1 KGHSH, CDR2 LQKENI. V was pared by 6 bases and J by 9 bases, with 10 bases of the junction left unmatched. This CDR3 region has 14 residues. About this clone: The target antigen is unknown.

The chain is built from TRBV18 and TRBJ2-1; 8 nucleotides agree with TRBD1. The sequence came from a human donor who received an intestinal transplant. Here the sequenced sample was unstimulated CD4+ T cells sorted from spleen or lymph node cells, taken before intestinal transplant. The DNA for the CDR3 is TGTGCCAGCTCCTCCCTGGGGACAGGTAGTGAGCAGTTCTTC. Translated, it gives CASSSLGTGSEQFF.